This T cell receptor beta chain emerged from a study of blood T cells in healthy people across ages. Sample-barcoded 5' priming and a J-beta primer mix drove a second PCR of roughly 7 to 11 cycles. One entry per CDR3 protein, called by TCRdb with MiXCR from the 5' RACE reads. The data hold about 970,000 distinct CDR3 sequences, with 45% to 60% observed a single time. The CDR3 contains 12 residues. Between the trimmed V and J ends, which lost 0 bases and 6 bases, there was a span of 7 bases. Germline values: CDR1 SGDLS, CDR2 YYNGEE. The sequence came from a woman aged 55-70 years in good health. The J gene is TRBJ2-7, the V gene TRBV9, with D unclear. Sequenced input: blood. CDR3 sequence (DNA): TGTGCCAGCAGCGTAGTGAACGGCGAGCAGTACTTC. Translated, it gives CASSVVNGEQYF.